These 24 T cell receptor beta chains share one sample of origin, sequenced in a study of spatial heterogeneity in lung cancer. Which antigens these TCRs recognize remains unknown. Sample time point: sample taken at primary tumor resection. Study-wide results and limits: Expanded alpha and beta TCR counts within tumors tracked tumor mutation counts.

One entry per CDR3 protein results from TCRdb running MiXCR on the 5' RACE reads. The repertoire holds roughly 18,000 distinct CDR3 sequences, around 6.5% seen once, with 20% to 25% in the top ten. This specimen was lung tumor tissue, taken at surgery. These receptors were taken from a female donor with early-stage non-small cell lung cancer.

This clonotype was counted only a few times. This rearrangement joins TRBV24-1 to TRBJ2-3; tentatively, D is TRBD2 (5 bases). V lost 5 bases and J 2 bases, leaving 13 bases between the germline ends. Germline CDR1 and CDR2: KGHDR and SFDVKD. This CDR3 spans 15 amino acids. The CDR3 nucleotides are TGTGCCACCAGTGCTTCAGACGGGAACACAGATACGCAGTATTTT. Amino acids: CATSASDGNTDTQYF.

This clonotype has at least ten counts. This chain joins TRBV28 and TRBJ1-1, with 7 bases aligning to TRBD1. Germline CDR1 is MDHEN and CDR2 is SYDVKM. CDR3 length equals 15 residues. V trimming: 5 bases; J trimming: 1 base; junction bases outside the gene matches: 7. The CDR3 nucleotides read TGTGCCAGCAGTCGGTGGGGACAGACGAACACTGAAGCTTTCTTT. Encoded protein: CASSRWGQTNTEAFF.

This clonotype has a handful of counts. This chain joins TRBV6-2 or TRBV6-3 and TRBJ2-5; no firm D call. Looked up from germline, CDR1 is MNHEY and CDR2 is SVGEGT. V was trimmed by 10 bases and J by 2 bases, leaving 11 bases between them. The CDR3 spans 12 residues. For the CDR3, the DNA is TGTGCCACCAGACGGAATCAAGAGACCCAGTACTTC. Encoded protein: CATRRNQETQYF.

This clonotype came up many times. The V gene is TRBV2, the J gene TRBJ1-1; 7 bases align to TRBD1. Unmatched junction bases numbered 9, after V lost 4 bases and J lost 10 bases. This CDR3 region has 13 residues. Per germline, CDR1 SNHLY and CDR2 FYNNEI. CDR3 region: CASSGPLQGTAFF. Here the CDR3 DNA reads TGTGCCAGCAGTGGCCCCCTACAGGGGACAGCTTTCTTT.

The chain couples TRBV5-4 to TRBJ2-3; D is possibly TRBD1 or TRBD2 (5 bases each). CDR1 is SGHNT, CDR2 YYREEE, per germline (reference sequence). CDR3 length: 15 amino acids. V dropped 4 bases and J dropped 7 bases, with 19 bases sitting between them. This chain's CDR3 is CASSAPGPGTHTQYF. In DNA, the CDR3 is TGTGCCAGCAGCGCGCCGGGGCCGGGAACTCATACGCAGTATTTT.

This clonotype came up many times. The rearrangement uses TRBV20-1 and TRBJ1-6; TRBD1 matches 9 bases. The junction had 8 bases not matched to a gene; V was cut back by 4 bases and J by 10 bases. This CDR3 has 14 amino acids. Germline CDR1 DFQATT, CDR2 SNEGSKA (reference sequence). This chain's CDR3 is CSATGDREGSPLHF. In DNA form, the CDR3 reads TGCAGTGCTACGGGGGACAGGGAAGGGTCACCCCTCCACTTT.

The V call is TRBV10-3, the J call TRBJ2-7; D is possibly TRBD2 (6 bases). The germline V gene encodes CDR1 ENHRY and CDR2 SYGVKD. Trimming cost V 7 bases and J 1 base, with 11 bases left between them. This CDR3 contains 13 residues. The CDR3 DNA sequence: TGTGCCATCATTGGGGGGTCTTCCTACGAGCAGTACTTC. Translating gives CAIIGGSSYEQYF.

This clonotype occurred many times. The gene calls are TRBV10-3 and TRBJ2-5; D might be TRBD1 or TRBD2, each matching 5 bases. The V gene's germline CDR1 is ENHRY and CDR2 SYGVKD. This CDR3 spans 15 amino acids. Trimming cost V 2 bases and J 2 bases, with 12 bases left between them. CDR3 nucleotide sequence: TGTGCCATCAGTGAGATCGGGACCTCACAAGAGACCCAGTACTTC. Amino acids: CAISEIGTSQETQYF.

This clonotype was detected many times. The J gene is TRBJ1-4, the V gene TRBV2, with D uncertain. CDR1 is SNHLY, CDR2 FYNNEI, per germline. The V end was cut by 5 bases, the J end by 7 bases, with 8 bases between. The CDR3 loop spans 12 amino acids. CDR3 in amino acids: CASSIKSEKLFF. The CDR3 DNA reads TGTGCCAGCAGTATTAAGAGTGAAAAACTGTTTTTT.

This clonotype was observed at least ten times. The genes are TRBV30 and TRBJ2-7, with unresolved D. Germline V lookup: CDR1 GTSNPN, CDR2 SVGIG (reference sequence). V lost 2 bases to trimming and J lost 2 bases, with 4 bases between them. The CDR3 runs 11 residues. In DNA, the CDR3 is TGTGCCTGGAGTAACACCTACGAGCAGTACTTC. It codes for CAWSNTYEQYF.

This clonotype has more than one count but fewer than ten. The chain employs TRBV20-1 and TRBJ2-2; D possibly corresponds to TRBD2 (6 bases). The ends were cut back, 6 bases at V and 3 bases at J, with 17 bases in the middle. The CDR3 runs 15 residues. Germline CDR1 is DFQATT and CDR2 is SNEGSKA (reference sequence). The CDR3 bases are TGCAGTGCCCCCTCCGGGCGGGGAGACACCGGGGAGCTGTTTTTT. Residues: CSAPSGRGDTGELFF.

The chain combines TRBV3-1 with TRBJ2-7; 9 bases match TRBD2. Germline-derived CDR1 and CDR2 are LGHDT and YNNKEL (reference sequence). The CDR3 loop spans 15 amino acids. Trimming took 1 base from V and 4 from J; bases not matched to a gene: 5. CDR3 sequence: CASSQGSSGGYEQYF. The DNA for the CDR3 is TGTGCCAGCAGCCAAGGTAGTAGCGGGGGTTACGAGCAGTACTTC.

This clonotype was recorded at least ten times. The chain employs TRBV2 and TRBJ2-7, with D maybe TRBD2 (6 bases). This CDR3 comprises 14 residues. Trimming shortened V by 7 bases and J by 0 bases, and 13 bases separated the two germline ends. Germline CDR1 reads SNHLY; CDR2 reads FYNNEI. CDR3 in DNA: TGTGCCAGCAATCCCCAGCGGGCCTCCTACGAGCAGTACTTC. Its protein is CASNPQRASYEQYF.

This clonotype was recorded many times. The chain employs TRBV28 and TRBJ1-5; unclear D gene. V was pared by 4 bases and J by 0 bases, with 7 bases between. The CDR3 contains 14 residues. Per germline, CDR1 MDHEN and CDR2 SYDVKM. The DNA for the CDR3 is TGTGCCAGCAGTTCATCTTATAGCAATCAGCCCCAGCATTTT. Amino acid sequence: CASSSSYSNQPQHF.

Ten or more counts support this clonotype. V is TRBV7-3 and J is TRBJ1-5; the match to TRBD1 covers 9 bases. The CDR3 consists of 15 residues. CDR1 and CDR2 from the germline V gene are SGHTA and FQGTGA. V was pared by 5 bases and J by 2 bases, with 4 bases of the junction left unmatched. Here the CDR3 reads CASSRTGERNQPQHF. CDR3 nucleotides: TGTGCCAGCAGCCGGACAGGGGAGCGCAATCAGCCCCAGCATTTT.

This clonotype was seen a few times. The chain joins TRBV20-1 to TRBJ2-2; TRBD1 might be the D (5 bases). V was clipped by 5 bases and J by 4 bases, with 17 bases between them. The CDR3 sequence is 15 residues long. Germline V CDR1 and CDR2: DFQATT, SNEGSKA (reference sequence). CDR3 amino acids: CSAPSHGAATGELFF. The CDR3 nucleotides are TGCAGTGCTCCCTCCCATGGGGCTGCCACCGGGGAGCTGTTTTTT.

In this sample, this clonotype turned up a few times. The chain joins TRBV9 to TRBJ2-7, with D hard to call. Germline V lookup: CDR1 SGDLS, CDR2 YYNGEE. The V end lost 0 bases, the J end lost 0 bases, and 7 bases lay between the germline ends. The CDR3 spans 14 residues. In DNA form, the CDR3 reads TGTGCCAGCAGCGTAGGGGCCACCTCCTACGAGCAGTACTTC. Translating gives CASSVGATSYEQYF.

Ten or more counts support this clonotype. The chain recombines TRBV11-2 with TRBJ2-3, with TRBD2 matching over 9 bases. V trimming: 4 bases; J trimming: 4 bases; junction bases outside the gene matches: 9. The CDR3 has 16 residues. Germline lookup yields CDR1 SGHAT and CDR2 FQNNGV. This CDR3 is CASSSGGGGAADTQYF. The CDR3 DNA follows: TGTGCCAGCAGCTCTGGGGGCGGGGGGGCCGCAGATACGCAGTATTTT. Variable domain in full (rest from reference TRBV11-2 and TRBJ2-3): EAGVAQSPRYKIIEKRQSVAFWCNPISGHATLYWYQQILGQGPKLLIQFQNNGVVDDSQLPKDRFSAERLKGVDSTLKIQPAKLEDSAVYLCASSSGGGGAADTQYFGPGTRLTVL.

Ten or more counts support this clonotype. The chain has TRBV10-3 and TRBJ1-1; the match to TRBD1 covers 8 bases. The germline CDR1 and CDR2 sequences are ENHRY and SYGVKD. The trim removed 4 bases at V and 10 bases at J, leaving 5 bases unmatched. The CDR3 runs to 12 residues. The CDR3 DNA follows: TGTGCCATCAGTGGGACAGGGAGTGCAGCTTTCTTT. This gives the protein CAISGTGSAAFF.

Points on this clonotype: A single base separates this from a much larger clone, so it may be a read error. The V gene is TRBV7-2, the J gene TRBJ1-5; 9 positions match TRBD1. The CDR3 loop spans 16 amino acids. Germline lookup yields CDR1 SGHTA and CDR2 FQGNSA. The CDR3 sequence is CANSLDLTGGGQPQHF. The CDR3 bases are TGTGCCAACAGCCTCGACCTGACAGGGGGGGGTCAGCCCCAGCATTTT.

This clonotype has just a few counts. The CDR3 loop is CAIRDGGGYTEAFF. CDR3 sequence (DNA): TGTGCCATCAGGGACGGAGGGGGGTACACTGAAGCTTTCTTT. The chain links TRBV10-3 to TRBJ1-1, with D possibly being TRBD1 (6 bases). This CDR3 contains 14 residues. Germline CDR1 reads ENHRY; CDR2 reads SYGVKD. V dropped 6 bases and J dropped 3 bases, with 14 bases sitting between them.

About this clonotype itself: This may arise from a read error, as a much more abundant clone is one base away. This is likely a read error, given that the CDR3 carries no conserved phenylalanine or tryptophan at its end. The chain couples TRBV6-1 to TRBJ1-2; 7 nucleotides match TRBD1. This CDR3 has 13 residues. CDR1 and CDR2 from the germline V gene are MNHNS and SASEGT. Trimming cost V 6 bases and J 8 bases; bases outside gene matches: 9. CDR3 nucleotides: TGTGCCAGCAGCCCCGACAGGGCAGGGGGCTACACCTCC. This translates into CASSPDRAGGYTS.

This clonotype was seen repeatedly, ten times or more. This chain connects TRBV18 to TRBJ2-7, with D possibly matching TRBD2 (6 bases). The V gene's germline CDR1 is KGHSH and CDR2 LQKENI. V lost 2 bases to trimming and J lost 5 bases, with 16 bases between them. The CDR3 is 15 residues long. Written as DNA, the CDR3 is TGTGCCAGCTCACCAGGTTCGGGGGTAGGCCACGAGCAGTACTTC. Translation: CASSPGSGVGHEQYF.

This clonotype has a count of ten or more. The chain uses TRBV7-2 and TRBJ2-5; TRBD1 aligns across 7 bases. V trimming: 4 bases; J trimming: 4 bases; junction bases outside the gene matches: 9. CDR1 and CDR2 (germline): SGHTA, FQGNSA. This CDR3 comprises 15 residues. The CDR3 loop reads CASSYNRGWGETQYF. DNA of the CDR3: TGTGCCAGCAGCTATAACAGGGGCTGGGGAGAGACCCAGTACTTC.